The rows below give T cell receptor beta chains drawn from one sample of a study of cytomegalovirus exposure and HLA in healthy donors. Generated by immunoSEQ multiplex PCR, the TCRdb table keeps only in-frame clones and is missing some. This table holds under 90,000 clones, more than 75% found once. The sequenced sample consisted of PBMCs. The origin of the receptors is a man between 35 and 55 years old in good health and CMV-seronegative. Both conserved end residues are part of each CDR3. D genes are given only for firm matches. Clone size, where shown, is once, few, many, or a class for clones that have expanded.

V: TRBV27; D: -; J: TRBJ1-3; size: -; DNA: TGTGCCAGCAGTTTCTTAGACCCCCAGGGCAGGGTGACTGGAAACACCATATATTTT; CDR3: CASSFLDPQGRVTGNTIYF
V: TRBV25-1; D: TRBD1; J: TRBJ1-2; size: -; DNA: TGTGCCAGCAGTGAGCAGGGGGCTAACTATGGCTACACCTTC; CDR3: CASSEQGANYGYTF
V: TRBV5-1; D: TRBD1; J: TRBJ1-4; size: -; DNA: TGCGCCAGCAGTGGGTCAGGGACAGGGTTAGAAAAACTGTTTTTT; CDR3: CASSGSGTGLEKLFF
V: TRBV10-2; D: TRBD1; J: TRBJ1-1; size: -; DNA: TGCGCCAGCACCAGAAGACAGGGGGCCGCTGAAGCTTTCTTT; CDR3: CASTRRQGAAEAFF
V: TRBV18; D: -; J: TRBJ1-5; size: -; DNA: TGTGCCAGCTCACGGCAGGCGTTGACAGATAGCAATCAGCCCCAGCATTTT; CDR3: CASSRQALTDSNQPQHF
V: TRBV18; D: -; J: TRBJ1-3; size: -; DNA: TGTGCCAGCTCAGCATCAGGGGACGGGGGAAACACCATATATTTT; CDR3: CASSASGDGGNTIYF
V: TRBV11-3; D: TRBD1; J: TRBJ2-7; size: -; DNA: TGTGCCAGTGGGACAGACCACGAGCAGTACTTC; CDR3: CASGTDHEQYF
V: TRBV7-6; D: -; J: TRBJ2-3; size: -; DNA: TGTGCCAGCAGCTCGGGGGTCTTATCTAGCACAGATACGCAGTATTTT; CDR3: CASSSGVLSSTDTQYF
V: TRBV6-6; D: TRBD1; J: TRBJ2-5; size: few; DNA: TGTGCCAGCAGGAAATGGACAGGGGGCGTAGAGACCCAGTACTTC; CDR3: CASRKWTGGVETQYF
V: TRBV29-1; D: -; J: TRBJ1-5; size: few; DNA: TGCAGCGTCCAAACGAGTAGCAATCAGCCCCAGCATTTT; CDR3: CSVQTSSNQPQHF
V: TRBV21-1; D: -; J: TRBJ1-2; size: -; DNA: TGTGCCAGCAGCAAACCCGGGACTCCTTTCTATGGCTACACCTTC; CDR3: CASSKPGTPFYGYTF
V: TRBV28; D: -; J: TRBJ1-1; size: -; DNA: TGTGCCAGCAGACCGTTGGGCGGGGCTCAGAACACTGAAGCTTTCTTT; CDR3: CASRPLGGAQNTEAFF
V: TRBV7-3; D: -; J: TRBJ2-7; size: -; DNA: TGTGCCAGCAGCTCCAGGGTTGGCGAGCAGTACTTC; CDR3: CASSSRVGEQYF
V: TRBV7-3; D: TRBD1; J: TRBJ2-2; size: -; DNA: TGTGCCAGCAGTTCCAAACAGGGGTACACCGGGGAGCTGTTTTTT; CDR3: CASSSKQGYTGELFF
V: TRBV5-1; D: TRBD1; J: TRBJ2-7; size: -; DNA: TGCGCCAGCAGCCCTGGGACAGTGCTGGGCGAGCAGTACTTC; CDR3: CASSPGTVLGEQYF
V: TRBV6-5; D: TRBD1; J: TRBJ1-5; size: -; DNA: TGTGCCAGCAGCCGACAGGGGAGATTCGATCAGCCCCAGCATTTT; CDR3: CASSRQGRFDQPQHF
V: TRBV5-1; D: TRBD2; J: TRBJ2-4; size: -; DNA: TGCGCCAGCAGCACCCCCCCTAGCGGGGGGGAAATCGGGAACATTCAGTACTTC; CDR3: CASSTPPSGGEIGNIQYF
V: TRBV6-4; D: -; J: TRBJ2-3; size: -; DNA: TGTGCCAGCAGTCCATATGGGGGGGGCGGAGATACGCAGTATTTT; CDR3: CASSPYGGGGDTQYF
V: TRBV10-1; D: -; J: TRBJ2-6; size: -; DNA: TGCGCCAGCAGTGACAGGGGATCCGGGGCCAACGTCCTGACTTTC; CDR3: CASSDRGSGANVLTF
V: TRBV11-2; D: TRBD2; J: TRBJ2-5; size: -; DNA: TGTGCCAGCAGCTTAGGACTAGCGGGTCGGGAGACCCAGTACTTC; CDR3: CASSLGLAGRETQYF
V: TRBV5-6; D: TRBD1; J: TRBJ2-7; size: -; DNA: TGTGCCAGCAGCCTCGGACAGGGGGCTAGAGAGCAGTACTTC; CDR3: CASSLGQGAREQYF
V: TRBV28; D: -; J: TRBJ2-7; size: -; DNA: TGTGCCAGCAGCCTCCATCAATTAGCCAGGGGAGAGCAGTACTTC; CDR3: CASSLHQLARGEQYF
V: TRBV7-9; D: -; J: TRBJ1-3; size: few; DNA: TGTGCCAGCAGCCCCAGGGTCTCTGGAAACACCATATATTTT; CDR3: CASSPRVSGNTIYF
V: TRBV27; D: -; J: TRBJ1-2; size: few; DNA: TGTGCCACACAAGGGGGATCTTACGGCTACACCTTC; CDR3: CATQGGSYGYTF
V: TRBV7-2; D: TRBD1; J: TRBJ2-2; size: -; DNA: TGTGCCAGCAGCCCCTGGACAGGGATGAACACCGGGGAGCTGTTTTTT; CDR3: CASSPWTGMNTGELFF
V: TRBV4-2; D: -; J: TRBJ2-3; size: -; DNA: TGTGCCAGCAGCCAAAGGGGGGGTAGGGGAGGCACAGATACGCAGTATTTT; CDR3: CASSQRGGRGGTDTQYF